The T cell receptor (beta chain) described here comes from a study of shared clonotypes between healthy human individuals. Only in-frame clones appear in the TCRdb table, and some are missing; sequencing was by immunoSEQ multiplex PCR. The sample includes some 2.1 million clones, roughly 94% of them seen just once. The germline CDR1 and CDR2 sequences are SGHTA and FQGTGA. The length of the CDR3 is 13 residues. The V gene lost 2 bases and the J gene lost 4 bases, with 8 bases spanning the gap. The specimen was naive CD4+ T cells sorted from blood. Subset defined: CD45RA+ positively selected. The chain employs TRBV7-3 and TRBJ1-1; a possible D gene is TRBD1 (6 bases). The sequence came from a man younger than 35 in good health. CDR3 loop: CASSLQGSTEAFF. The CDR3 DNA reads as TGTGCCAGCAGCTTACAGGGGAGCACTGAAGCTTTCTTT.